The rows below give T cell receptor beta chains drawn from one sample of a study of spatial heterogeneity in lung cancer. MiXCR was run by TCRdb on the 5' RACE reads, yielding one entry per CDR3 protein. This sample has roughly 120,000 distinct CDR3 sequences, with 10% to 15% found just once. The source material was PBMCs, sampled at follow-up. The receptors derive from a male donor with early-stage non-small cell lung cancer. The CDR3 runs from the conserved cysteine through the conserved F or W. The order of the fields is V gene, clone size, CDR3 protein. Not every row has a clone size; where given, it reads once, few, many or a size class.

V: TRBV5-1
size: few
CDR3: CASSLGGPNNEQFF

V: TRBV12-3/TRBV12-4
size: many
CDR3: CAGSQGGNSPLHF

V: TRBV7-9
size: once
CDR3: CASSLATGVSYEQYF

V: TRBV9
size: few
CDR3: CASSVAPGMSTVEQYF

V: TRBV19
size: many
CDR3: CASTPEGRNYGYTF

V: TRBV5-5
size: .
CDR3: CASSLHGGGTEAFF

V: TRBV30
size: .
CDR3: CAWSVLGLGFEQYF

V: TRBV7-9
size: .
CDR3: CASSLVSGGYEQYF

V: TRBV6-2/TRBV6-3
size: many
CDR3: CASSMRQGGYGYTF

V: TRBV6-6
size: many
CDR3: CASSNRQGSNQPQHF

V: TRBV6-5
size: .
CDR3: CASRGGGALLTGELFF

V: TRBV9
size: few
CDR3: CASSVGTSGGTGELFF

V: TRBV29-1
size: many
CDR3: CSVEDRKTGLAEQYF

V: TRBV25-1
size: .
CDR3: CASSVGLAGGPYNEQFF

V: TRBV29-1
size: few
CDR3: CSVTRTSGGARTDTQYF

V: TRBV20-1
size: .
CDR3: CSAILGLVNEQFF

V: TRBV4-1
size: .
CDR3: CASSQDEGALANEQFF

V: TRBV24-1
size: many
CDR3: CATSDLAGRGTEQFF

V: TRBV24-1
size: .
CDR3: CATSEGNGGKDGYTF

V: TRBV9
size: many
CDR3: CASSVGQLLGNNEQFF

V: TRBV10-3
size: .
CDR3: CAIRTGGSHEQYF

V: TRBV5-1
size: many
CDR3: CASSFSETQETQYF

V: TRBV6-2/TRBV6-3
size: .
CDR3: CASRLGQGVDEQFF

V: TRBV29-1
size: .
CDR3: CSVIRGLETQYF

V: TRBV12-3/TRBV12-4
size: .
CDR3: CATNQGANTEAFF

V: TRBV20-1
size: .
CDR3: CSAGAHETQYF

V: TRBV5-1
size: many
CDR3: CASSLAGGAFYNEQFF

V: TRBV30
size: few
CDR3: CAWIPMTSGGQETQYF

V: TRBV7-2
size: many
CDR3: CASSLVAKGYEQYF

V: TRBV7-2
size: many
CDR3: CASTDSNQPQHF

V: TRBV2
size: few
CDR3: CASSPIEQLVGHF

V: TRBV18
size: .
CDR3: CASSLATGQGTHGYTF

V: TRBV7-9
size: few
CDR3: CASSTGVSGNTIYF

V: TRBV10-3
size: many
CDR3: CAISGGEVGGYTF

V: TRBV7-2
size: .
CDR3: CASSPGGGGTGELFF

V: TRBV20-1
size: few
CDR3: CSASESLYGYTF

V: TRBV5-1
size: many
CDR3: CASSFPDGNSPLHF

V: TRBV7-8
size: few
CDR3: CASSPAWTQNTEAFF

V: TRBV11-1
size: .
CDR3: CASRRDRGEQYF

V: TRBV4-1
size: .
CDR3: CASSRWGNEQFF

V: TRBV2
size: many
CDR3: CASSEALPETQYF

V: TRBV20-1
size: many
CDR3: CSARKGNQGQPQHF

V: TRBV5-1
size: few
CDR3: CASSLAQEETQYF

V: TRBV4-1
size: many
CDR3: CASSQRQGRDEQYF

V: TRBV3-1
size: .
CDR3: CASGSDAKAKNIQYF

V: TRBV19
size: many
CDR3: CASSPPLAGTDEQYF

V: TRBV10-3
size: .
CDR3: CAISVGTNLNTEAFF

V: TRBV11-2
size: few
CDR3: CASSLGDSAAYEQYF

V: TRBV20-1
size: many
CDR3: CSARLQSMGESQHF

V: TRBV2
size: .
CDR3: CASSETGQGRSQPQHF

V: TRBV7-9
size: .
CDR3: CASRRALAEETQYF

V: TRBV7-9
size: many
CDR3: CASSLEVNTEAFF

V: TRBV20-1
size: many
CDR3: CSASRGHRIDSNQPQHF

V: TRBV20-1
size: few
CDR3: CSARDLDRNTEAFF

V: TRBV12-3/TRBV12-4
size: many
CDR3: CASSFLVSSGANVLTF

V: TRBV20-1
size: .
CDR3: CSANTGGRNNSPLHF

V: TRBV7-2
size: few
CDR3: CASRLDRGLGDTQYF

V: TRBV7-8
size: .
CDR3: CASSLAGTVRNIQYF

V: TRBV7-9
size: .
CDR3: CASSLMNEQFF

V: TRBV20-1
size: .
CDR3: CSARDQGRSYNEQFF